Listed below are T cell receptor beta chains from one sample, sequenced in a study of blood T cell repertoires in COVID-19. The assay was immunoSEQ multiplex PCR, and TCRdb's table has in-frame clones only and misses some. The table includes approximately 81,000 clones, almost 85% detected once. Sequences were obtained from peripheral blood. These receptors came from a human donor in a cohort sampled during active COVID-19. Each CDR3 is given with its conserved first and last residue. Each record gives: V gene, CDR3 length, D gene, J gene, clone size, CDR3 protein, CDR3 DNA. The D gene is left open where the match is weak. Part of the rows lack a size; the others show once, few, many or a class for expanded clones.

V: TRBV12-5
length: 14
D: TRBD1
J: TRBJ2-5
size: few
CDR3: CASGLTGGRETQYF
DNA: TGTGCTAGTGGTTTGACAGGGGGCAGAGAGACCCAGTACTTC

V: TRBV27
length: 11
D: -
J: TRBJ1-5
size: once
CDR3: CASSLPPTQHF
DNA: TGTGCCAGCAGTTTACCCCCAACCCAGCATTTT

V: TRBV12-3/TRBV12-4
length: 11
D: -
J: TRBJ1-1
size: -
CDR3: CASSLGGPDSF
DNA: TGTGCCAGCAGTTTGGGAGGGCCCGACTCCTTT

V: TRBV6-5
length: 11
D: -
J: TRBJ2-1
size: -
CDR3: CASSLSNEQFF
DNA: TGTGCCAGCAGTTTATCGAATGAGCAGTTCTTC

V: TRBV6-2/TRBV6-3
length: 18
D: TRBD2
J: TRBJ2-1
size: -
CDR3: CASRPAPVAGAHYNEQFF
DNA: TGTGCCAGCAGGCCTGCCCCGGTAGCGGGGGCCCATTACAATGAGCAGTTCTTC

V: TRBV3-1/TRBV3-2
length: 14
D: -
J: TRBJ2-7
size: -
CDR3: CASSRYGGLREQYF
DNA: TGTGCCAGCAGCCGGTACGGGGGGCTTCGCGAGCAGTACTTC

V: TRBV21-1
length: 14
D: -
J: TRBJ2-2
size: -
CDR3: CASSTTGRGGELFF
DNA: TGTGCCAGCAGCACTACAGGGAGGGGCGGGGAGCTGTTTTTT

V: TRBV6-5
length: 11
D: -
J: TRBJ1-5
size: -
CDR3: CASSYPPAQHF
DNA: TGTGCCAGCAGTTACCCCCCCGCCCAGCATTTT

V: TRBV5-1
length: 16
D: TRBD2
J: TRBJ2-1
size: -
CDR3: CASSPLSGDRYNEQFF
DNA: TGCGCCAGCAGCCCACTAAGCGGGGATCGATACAATGAGCAGTTCTTC

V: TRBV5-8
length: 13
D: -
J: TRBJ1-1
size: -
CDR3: CASSFARNTEAFF
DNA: TGTGCCAGCAGCTTCGCCAGGAACACTGAAGCTTTCTTT

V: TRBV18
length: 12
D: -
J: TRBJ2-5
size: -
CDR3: CASSSGVETQYF
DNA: TGTGCCAGCTCATCGGGGGTAGAGACCCAGTACTTC

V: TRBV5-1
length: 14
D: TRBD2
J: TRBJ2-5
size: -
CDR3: CASSLLAGQETQYF
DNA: TGCGCCAGCAGCTTACTAGCGGGGCAAGAGACCCAGTACTTC

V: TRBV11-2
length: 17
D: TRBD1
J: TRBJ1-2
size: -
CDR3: CASSLDERDRGINGYTF
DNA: TGTGCCAGCAGCTTAGATGAAAGGGACAGGGGTATCAATGGCTACACCTTC

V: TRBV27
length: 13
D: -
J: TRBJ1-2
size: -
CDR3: CASSFRDTRGYTF
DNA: TGTGCCAGCAGTTTCCGGGACACTCGGGGCTACACCTTC

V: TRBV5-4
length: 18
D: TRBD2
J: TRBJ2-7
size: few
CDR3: CASSLASSGGRYSYEQYF
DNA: TGTGCCAGCAGCTTGGCTTCTAGCGGGGGGCGCTACTCCTACGAGCAGTACTTC